The 5 T cell receptor beta chains given below trace back to one sample, sequenced in a study of neurological immune-mediated disorders. Each CDR3 protein gets one entry after TCRdb re-called the 5' RACE reads with MiXCR. The profile shows 55,000 to 65,000 distinct CDR3 sequences, roughly 12% of them singletons. Material: PBMCs. Source of these receptors: an older woman with HTLV-1-associated myelopathy (HAM/TSP).

A note on this clonotype: A much larger clone sits a single nucleotide away, making a read error possible. The chain uses TRBV2 and TRBJ2-2, with no clear D. The CDR3 loop spans 13 amino acids. CDR1 and CDR2 (germline): SNHLY, FYNNEI. As DNA, the CDR3 is TGTGTCAGCAATCAGGAGAACACCGGGGAGCTGTTTTTT. This sequence encodes CVSNQENTGELFF.

In regard to this clonotype: Likely a read error: the CDR3 ends without its conserved phenylalanine or tryptophan. This sequence joins TRBV5-1 and TRBJ2-5; no reliable D call. The germline V gene encodes CDR1 SGHRS and CDR2 YFSETQ. CDR3 length: 13 amino acids. DNA of the CDR3: TGCGCCAGCAGCTTTCGGTCCCAAGAGACACAGTACGTC. Protein sequence: CASSFRSQETQYV.

This clonotype occurred many times. V usage is TRBV3-1 and J usage is TRBJ1-1, with D possibly TRBD1 on 5 matching bases. Trimming removed 2 bases at V and 1 base at J, with 8 bases between. The CDR3 is 14 residues long. CDR1 and CDR2 (germline): LGHDT, YNNKEL (reference sequence). The chain's CDR3 is CASSQRGGNTEAFF. In DNA, the CDR3 is TGTGCCAGCAGCCAAAGGGGCGGGAACACTGAAGCTTTCTTT.

The sample holds many counts of this clonotype. The chain uses TRBV5-1 and TRBJ2-7, with 9 bases fitting TRBD1. CDR1 and CDR2 (germline): SGHRS, YFSETQ. CDR3 length equals 14 residues. V was pared by 4 bases and J by 4 bases, with 6 bases of the junction left unmatched. The DNA of the CDR3 is TGCGCCAGCAGCCACCGGGACAGGGCTTACGAGCAGTACTTC. This sequence encodes CASSHRDRAYEQYF.

This clonotype was counted a single time. Sequence at one end of the junction differs from germline and may be a read error. This chain connects TRBV10-3 to TRBJ2-3; D not certain. CDR1 ENHRY and CDR2 SYGVKD come from the germline V gene. The CDR3 has 12 residues. As DNA, the CDR3 is TGTGCAATCAATGAGTCGCTGGATACGCAGTATTTT. Residues: CAINESLDTQYF.